This passage covers 24 T cell receptor beta chains from one sample sequenced in a study of CD8+ T cells in alopecia areata. Treatment meaning: oral pan-JAK inhibitor, 5-10 mg twice daily. Extraction and reverse transcription of RNA yielded cDNA as the sequencing template. Repertoires were generated with immunoSEQ multiplex PCR, while TCRdb's copy carries only in-frame clones and drops some. The sample yields about 190,000 clones, roughly 53% seen once. This specimen consisted of CD8+ T cells sorted from blood, obtained at week 24, from a patient treated with tofacitinib. Receptor source: a human donor with alopecia areata.

This clone was recorded a few times. This chain's CDR3 is CATSRVGVGSYNEQFF. CDR3 DNA: TGTGCCACCAGCAGAGTAGGTGTCGGGTCCTACAATGAGCAGTTCTTC. The V call is TRBV15, the J call TRBJ2-1; D is unclear. Per the germline V gene, CDR1 is LNHNV and CDR2 is YYDKDF (reference sequence). The CDR3 sequence is 16 residues long. V lost 1 base to trimming and J lost 1 base, with 11 bases between them.

The chain employs TRBV4-1 and TRBJ1-2; D gene unclear. The V gene lost 0 bases and the J gene lost 6 bases, with 17 bases spanning the gap. The germline V gene encodes CDR1 MGHRA and CDR2 YSYEKL. This CDR3 has 16 residues. The CDR3 DNA sequence: TGCGCCAGCAGCCAAGAAGATAAGTTGCGGGCTCATGGCTACACCTTC. Amino acid sequence: CASSQEDKLRAHGYTF.

This chain uses TRBV30 with TRBJ2-1; D is ambiguous. The germline V gene encodes CDR1 GTSNPN and CDR2 SVGIG (reference sequence). The V end was cut by 2 bases, the J end by 4 bases, with 12 bases between. This CDR3 is built from 14 residues. CDR3 residues: CAWSPRIEYNEQFF. CDR3 sequence (DNA): TGTGCCTGGAGTCCCCGGATCGAATACAATGAGCAGTTCTTC.

There are many counts of this clone. The rearrangement links TRBV27 to TRBJ2-3, with TRBD2 matching over 9 bases. CDR3 size: 16 residues. Germline trimming cut 4 bases from V and 0 bases from J; bases unmatched to any gene: 5. The V gene's germline CDR1 is MNHEY and CDR2 SMNVEV (reference sequence). For the CDR3, the DNA is TGTGCCAGCAGTTCAAGCGGGGGGCGAAGCACAGATACGCAGTATTTT. Protein: CASSSSGGRSTDTQYF.

V usage is TRBV4-2 and J usage is TRBJ1-2; possible D gene TRBD1, 6 bases. The CDR3 loop spans 15 amino acids. Germline CDR1 and CDR2: LGHNA and YNFKEQ. Trimming shortened V by 4 bases and J by 7 bases, and 19 bases separated the two germline ends. The CDR3 reads CASSPGQILLRGYTF. CDR3 bases: TGTGCCAGCAGCCCAGGACAGATACTTCTACGTGGCTACACCTTC.

The V call is TRBV4-1, the J call TRBJ1-2, with D maybe TRBD1 (6 bases). The germline V gene encodes CDR1 MGHRA and CDR2 YSYEKL. V lost 4 bases, J lost 5 bases, and 17 bases lay in between. This CDR3 spans 15 amino acids. CDR3 sequence reads: CASSPRTGTGYGYTF. The DNA of the CDR3 is TGCGCCAGCAGCCCCCGCACAGGGACGGGGTATGGCTACACCTTC.

In its sample, this clone was seen a few times. This chain uses TRBV7-9 with TRBJ1-5; a weak D match, TRBD1 (5 bases). CDR1 and CDR2 (germline): SEHNR, FQNEAQ (reference sequence). Trimming shortened V by 1 base and J by 13 bases, and 11 bases separated the two germline ends. The CDR3 is 12 amino acids. The CDR3, as DNA: TGTGCCAGCAGCTTAGGGGGGGAAAGTCAGCATTTT. Translated, it gives CASSLGGESQHF.

The chain recombines TRBV2 with TRBJ1-5; D is perhaps TRBD1 (5 bases). V lost 10 bases to trimming and J lost 6 bases, with 13 bases between them. This CDR3 is built from 12 residues. In germline, CDR1 is SNHLY, CDR2 FYNNEI. The CDR3 sequence: CATGRGSQPQHF. The DNA for the CDR3 is TGTGCCACCGGACGGGGGAGTCAGCCCCAGCATTTT.

This clone was counted only a few times. This sequence joins TRBV15 and TRBJ1-4; no clear D gene. The CDR3 contains 15 residues. CDR1 is LNHNV, CDR2 YYDKDF, per germline (reference sequence). V was clipped by 4 bases and J by 8 bases, with 17 bases between them. DNA for the CDR3: TGTGCCACCAGCACGCGACAAGGTCTCTCGGAAAAACTGTTTTTT. It translates to CATSTRQGLSEKLFF.

The rearrangement links TRBV2 to TRBJ2-1; TRBD2 matches at 7 bases. Trimming removed 6 bases from V and 8 bases from J; junction bases left unmatched: 4. CDR1 SNHLY and CDR2 FYNNEI come from the germline V gene. There are 12 residues in the CDR3. In nucleotides, the CDR3 is TGTGCCAGCAGAAGCGGGGCCGATGAGCAGTTCTTC. This encodes CASRSGADEQFF.

The genes are TRBV9 and TRBJ2-7, with D perhaps given as TRBD1 or TRBD2 (6 bases each). CDR1 is SGDLS, CDR2 YYNGEE, per germline. Between the trimmed V and J ends, which lost 3 bases and 6 bases, there was a span of 16 bases. There are 14 residues in the CDR3. This CDR3 reads CASSDREVVGEQYF. In DNA form, the CDR3 reads TGTGCCAGCAGCGACAGGGAGGTTGTGGGCGAGCAGTACTTC.

The chain has TRBV25-1 and TRBJ1-2; D gene ambiguous. This CDR3 has 11 residues. V gave up 3 bases and J gave up 6 bases, with 5 bases separating them. Germline loops: CDR1 MGHDK, CDR2 SYGVNS. DNA for the CDR3: TGTGCCAGCAGTGATTCCAATGGCTACACCTTC. It is translated as CASSDSNGYTF.

CDR3 sequence (DNA): TGTGCCAGCAGTAGGACAGGAGAGACCCAGTACTTC. Its translation: CASSRTGETQYF. The genes are TRBV6-5 and TRBJ2-5; 7 bases agree with TRBD1. After removal of 5 bases from V and 4 bases from J, the junction contained 1 base not matched to a gene. Germline CDR1 is MNHEY and CDR2 is SVGAGI. CDR3 length: 12 amino acids.

V usage is TRBV19 and J usage is TRBJ2-7, with D tentatively TRBD2 (6 bases). Germline CDR1 LNHDA, CDR2 SQIVND (reference sequence). Trimming shortened V by 9 bases and J by 3 bases, and 15 bases separated the two germline ends. The CDR3 is made up of 13 amino acids. In DNA, the CDR3 is TGTGCCAGCCAACCGCCGGGGGTCTACGAGCAGTACTTC. It specifies CASQPPGVYEQYF.

This chain uses TRBV6-5 with TRBJ1-2; D gene unclear. V dropped 6 bases and J dropped 6 bases, with 14 bases sitting between them. CDR3 length: 13 amino acids. CDR1 is MNHEY and CDR2 is SVGAGI in the germline V gene. The CDR3 protein is CASRLRNWDGYTF. The CDR3 DNA reads TGTGCCAGCAGGTTACGGAATTGGGATGGCTACACCTTC.

The chain carries TRBV23-1 and TRBJ1-5, with D unresolved. TRBV23-1 qualifies as an ORF whose function is uncertain. This CDR3 is 16 amino acids long. Trimming left V 0 bases short and J 0 bases short, with 9 bases between. The CDR3 spells CASSQSFRDSNQPQHF. The CDR3 DNA is TGCGCCAGCAGTCAATCGTTTCGGGATAGCAATCAGCCCCAGCATTTT.

The gene calls are TRBV30 and TRBJ1-4; 7 bases line up with TRBD1. V lost 6 bases and J lost 4; bases outside the gene matches: 8. Germline V lookup: CDR1 GTSNPN, CDR2 SVGIG (reference sequence). CDR3 length: 14 amino acids. The DNA for the CDR3 is TGTGCCTGCGGGACAGCGGATTTTAATGAAAAACTGTTTTTT. Translated: CACGTADFNEKLFF.

This clone was counted a few times. The chain recombines TRBV6-5 with TRBJ1-5; D is uncertain. The CDR3 extends over 14 amino acids. The germline V gene has CDR1 MNHEY and CDR2 SVGAGI. Trimming left V 5 bases short and J 5 bases short, with 13 bases between. The CDR3 here is CASSHGQRDQPQHF. The CDR3 DNA follows: TGTGCCAGCAGTCACGGGCAGCGCGATCAGCCCCAGCATTTT.

This clone has just a few counts. This chain joins TRBV13 and TRBJ2-2; possibly TRBD1 for D (5 bases). Germline V CDR1 and CDR2: PRHDT, FYEKMQ (reference sequence). The CDR3 loop spans 14 amino acids. Trimming took 4 bases from V and 7 from J, leaving 13 bases between them. The CDR3 DNA reads as TGTGCCAGCAGCTCCCCTTCAGGGTTCGGGGAGCTGTTTTTT. Amino acid sequence: CASSSPSGFGELFF.

This sequence joins TRBV27 and TRBJ1-2; D unclear. The length of the CDR3 is 13 residues. Between the trimmed V and J ends, which lost 4 bases and 8 bases, there was a span of 14 bases. Germline CDR1 and CDR2: MNHEY and SMNVEV (reference sequence). Written as DNA, the CDR3 is TGTGCCAGCAGTTACCGCGCGGGCGACGGCTACACCTTC. Translating it yields CASSYRAGDGYTF.

About this clone: This specimen includes other DNA sequences encoding the same CDR3. V and J are TRBV20-1 and TRBJ1-1; D uncertain. The CDR3 totals 11 residues. Germline lookup yields CDR1 DFQATT and CDR2 SNEGSKA (reference sequence). Trimming took off 3 bases at V and 2 bases at J, with 4 bases between the two ends. In DNA form, the CDR3 reads TGCAGTGCTAGCCTCAACACTGAAGCTTTCTTT. Residues: CSASLNTEAFF.

The genes are TRBV5-6 and TRBJ1-6; D is undetermined. The ends were cut back, 5 bases at V and 2 bases at J, with 5 bases in the middle. The CDR3 length is 13 residues. Germline V lookup: CDR1 SGHDT, CDR2 YYEEEE. The DNA for the CDR3 is TGTGCCAGCAGAAGGGCCTATAATTCACCCCTCCACTTT. This encodes CASRRAYNSPLHF.

The V and J genes are TRBV9 and TRBJ2-5; TRBD2 aligns across 9 bases. The CDR3 has 15 amino acids. V gave up 4 bases and J gave up 3 bases; unmatched junction bases: 7. Germline V CDR1 and CDR2: SGDLS, YYNGEE. In DNA, the CDR3 is TGTGCCAGCAGCCCCCGCGGCGGGGGGGAAGAGACCCAGTACTTC. Its protein product is CASSPRGGGEETQYF.

DNA of the CDR3: TGTGCCAGCAGTGAACCTAGGACAGTCCTGAGCACTGAAGCTTTCTTT. Its translation: CASSEPRTVLSTEAFF. The chain couples TRBV6-1 to TRBJ1-1; the D gene is possibly TRBD1 (6 bases). Trimming stripped 2 bases from V and 4 bases from J, with 17 bases between. The CDR3 has 16 amino acids. The germline V gene has CDR1 MNHNS and CDR2 SASEGT.